These 19 T cell receptor beta chains originate from one sample sequenced in a study of metastatic and nonmetastatic thyroid tumors. Among the patients, none had received any treatment before thyroid surgery. Through MiXCR, TCRdb re-clonotyped the PCR reads. Of about 20,000 clones listed, 25% to 30% are singletons. Material: blood. These receptors were collected from a female donor with papillary thyroid cancer or a benign thyroid nodule (not recorded which). Some clones in this sample may be carry-over from other donors' samples.

This clone was detected a few times. The chain joins TRBV12-3 or TRBV12-4 to TRBJ1-2; 8 bases line up with TRBD1. J lost 4 bases, V lost 5 bases, and 12 bases had no gene match. CDR3 length equals 16 residues. DNA of the CDR3: TGTGCCAGCAGTCTGGGGACAGGTCTCTCCAGCTATGGCTACACCTTC. Encoded protein: CASSLGTGLSSYGYTF.

This clone was observed a single time. The V call is TRBV11-2, the J call TRBJ1-2; 10 bases line up with TRBD1. Germline V gene data show CDR1 as SGHAT and CDR2 as FQNNGV. Trimming removed 4 bases from V and 7 bases from J; junction bases left unmatched: 3. The CDR3 is made up of 13 amino acids. Written as DNA, the CDR3 is TGTGCCAGCAGCTGGGACAGGGGCGTTGGCTACACCTTC. Translating it yields CASSWDRGVGYTF.

This clone was seen repeatedly, ten times or more. The chain uses TRBV5-6 and TRBJ1-1; no clear D gene. Per germline, CDR1 SGHDT and CDR2 YYEEEE. CDR3 length equals 13 residues. Trimming removed 1 base at V and 7 bases at J, with 11 bases between. The CDR3 here is CASSLPHADEAFF. In DNA form, the CDR3 reads TGTGCCAGCAGCTTGCCCCACGCGGATGAAGCTTTCTTT.

In this sample, this clone turned up a few times. The rearrangement links TRBV27 to TRBJ2-1; 10 positions agree with TRBD2. CDR3 length: 13 amino acids. Germline CDR1 and CDR2: MNHEY and SMNVEV (reference sequence). J was trimmed by 5 bases and V by 8 bases; bases with no gene match: 3. For the CDR3, the DNA is TGTGCCAGCCGGGGACTAGCGAACAATGAGCAGTTCTTC. Its translation: CASRGLANNEQFF.

This clone was counted ten times or more. This sequence joins TRBV3-1 and TRBJ2-7, with TRBD1 matching 9 bases. Per the germline V gene, CDR1 is LGHDT and CDR2 is YNNKEL (reference sequence). Losses at the gene ends were 4 bases for V and 0 bases for J; bases not matched to a gene: 7. CDR3 length: 16 amino acids. The CDR3 DNA follows: TGTGCCAGCAGCCCAGGCGGGACAGGGTACTCCTACGAGCAGTACTTC. It yields the protein CASSPGGTGYSYEQYF.

This clone was counted many times. J is TRBJ1-2 and V is TRBV3-1; the D gene is possibly TRBD1 (5 bases). V lost 3 bases, J lost 6 bases, and 17 bases lay in between. Germline lookup yields CDR1 LGHDT and CDR2 YNNKEL (reference sequence). The CDR3 has 15 residues. CDR3 in DNA: TGTGCCAGCAGCCAGGGCGCTGGGCAGGGAAATGGCTACACCTTC. Translation: CASSQGAGQGNGYTF.

CDR3 bases: TGTGCCTGGAACAGGGATCCCGGAAACACCATATATTTT. Translating it yields CAWNRDPGNTIYF. The gene calls are TRBV30 and TRBJ1-3; maybe TRBD1 (6 bases). The CDR3 covers 13 residues. Germline V CDR1 and CDR2: GTSNPN, SVGIG (reference sequence). V dropped 4 bases and J dropped 4 bases, with 11 bases sitting between them.

There are a few counts of this clone. The CDR3 protein is CASSVYGGEGTDTQYF. The CDR3 DNA reads TGTGCCAGCAGCGTATACGGGGGAGAGGGAACAGATACGCAGTATTTT. V is TRBV9 and J is TRBJ2-3; D is possibly TRBD2 (6 bases). Trimming removed 1 base at V and 3 bases at J, with 15 bases between. Germline values: CDR1 SGDLS, CDR2 YYNGEE. The CDR3 totals 16 residues.

This clone turned up a few times. This chain links TRBV15 with TRBJ2-7; 8 bases fit TRBD1. The ends lost 0 bases at V and 3 bases at J; junction bases unmatched: 4. Germline assignment: CDR1 LNHNV and CDR2 YYDKDF (reference sequence). This CDR3 is built from 15 residues. CDR3 bases: TGTGCCACCAGCAGAGATGGGACAGGCGGCTACGAGCAGTACTTC. Protein: CATSRDGTGGYEQYF.

This clone was seen only a few times. The V and J genes are TRBV12-3 or TRBV12-4 and TRBJ2-1, with TRBD2 matching 9 bases. V was pared by 10 bases and J by 9 bases, with 16 bases of the junction left unmatched. This CDR3 comprises 15 residues. CDR3 nucleotides: TGTGCCACTAATTTGAGGGGACTAGCTGTAACTGAGCAGTTCTTC. Translated, it gives CATNLRGLAVTEQFF.

This clone is termed medium-sized (0.01 to 0.1%). The gene calls are TRBV10-2 and TRBJ2-7; 8 positions match TRBD1. Germline lookup yields CDR1 WSHSY and CDR2 SAAADI. This CDR3 comprises 15 residues. V was pared by 5 bases and J by 4 bases, with 10 bases of the junction left unmatched. CDR3 amino acids: CASSIGRDRIYEQYF. CDR3 sequence (DNA): TGCGCCAGCAGTATCGGCCGGGACAGGATATACGAGCAGTACTTC.

The chain employs TRBV6-1 and TRBJ2-6; a weak D match, TRBD1 (6 bases). V lost 4 bases, J lost 0 bases, and 16 bases lay in between. This CDR3 is built from 18 residues. Germline CDR1 and CDR2: MNHNS and SASEGT. Here the CDR3 DNA reads TGTGCCAGCAGTGCGACAGGTCTATTTAGCTCTGGGGCCAACGTCCTGACTTTC. Its protein product is CASSATGLFSSGANVLTF.

This rearrangement joins TRBV6-1 to TRBJ1-4; D gene unclear. CDR3 size: 15 residues. CDR1 is MNHNS and CDR2 is SASEGT in the germline V gene. Trimming removed 10 bases at V and 0 bases at J, with 15 bases between. The CDR3 nucleotides read TGTGCCACCCTTCCGGGAATTACAACTAATGAAAAACTGTTTTTT. Its translation is CATLPGITTNEKLFF.

The chain joins TRBV25-1 to TRBJ2-1; D uncertain. Per germline, CDR1 MGHDK and CDR2 SYGVNS. The CDR3 sequence is 18 residues long. The V end lost 4 bases, the J end lost 6 bases, and 25 bases lay between the germline ends. CDR3 in amino acids: CASSGRSIPARVVNEQFF. As DNA, the CDR3 is TGTGCCAGCAGTGGGCGTAGTATCCCAGCAAGGGTGGTCAATGAGCAGTTCTTC.

This clone counts as medium-sized (0.01 to 0.1%). V and J are TRBV6-2 or TRBV6-3 and TRBJ2-7; D is possibly TRBD2 (5 bases). The CDR3 has 12 amino acids. Trimming cost V 5 bases and J 4 bases, with 9 bases left between them. CDR1 is MNHEY, CDR2 SVGEGT, per germline. The CDR3 DNA is TGTGCCAGCAGTGCTAGCCGATACGAGCAGTACTTC. The encoded protein is CASSASRYEQYF.

The sample holds a few counts of this clone. The DNA for the CDR3 is TGTGCCAGCAGGGGGGGACAGTTGAACACTGAAGCTTTCTTT. Translated, it gives CASRGGQLNTEAFF. The J gene is TRBJ1-1, the V gene TRBV28, with 7 nucleotides matching TRBD1. CDR1 and CDR2 from the germline V gene are MDHEN and SYDVKM. V trimming: 6 bases; J trimming: 0 bases; junction bases outside the gene matches: 4. The CDR3 length is 14 residues.

The rearrangement joins TRBV5-4 to TRBJ1-1; D is undetermined. Trimming took 2 bases from V and 3 from J, leaving 23 bases between them. This CDR3 is 18 amino acids long. Germline-derived CDR1 and CDR2 are SGHNT and YYREEE (reference sequence). The CDR3, as DNA: TGTGCCAGCAGCTTCGGTAGGGAGGCGGGGAGACTTTACACTGAAGCTTTCTTT. Protein: CASSFGREAGRLYTEAFF.

This clone was picked up many times. Compared with germline, one end of the junction differs, possibly owing to a read error. Distinct nucleotide sequences in the sample also encode this CDR3. This chain uses TRBV7-9 with TRBJ1-5; 8 positions agree with TRBD1. Germline CDR1 is SEHNR and CDR2 is FQNEAQ (reference sequence). This CDR3 is 15 amino acids long. Here the CDR3 DNA reads TGTGCCAGTAGCTCCGGACAGGGTCCGAATCAGCCCCAGCATTTT. This translates into CASSSGQGPNQPQHF.

This clone showed up many times. Here the CDR3 reads CATSERQFLLHISGNTIYF. The DNA of the CDR3 is TGTGCCACCAGTGAGAGACAGTTTCTCTTACACATCTCTGGAAACACCATATATTTT. The rearrangement joins TRBV24-1 to TRBJ1-3, with D perhaps matching TRBD1 (5 bases). CDR3 length: 19 residues. The ends were cut back, 4 bases at V and 0 bases at J, with 21 bases in the middle. From germline, CDR1 is KGHDR and CDR2 SFDVKD.